Listed here is a single T cell receptor beta chain. Its antigen is as yet unknown. The sample originates from a study of Ad26.COV2.S vaccination and SARS-CoV-2 variants. Study-wide background: By the intramuscular route, Ad26.COV2.S was given once, or twice 56 days apart.

Assay: immunoSEQ multiplex PCR; the TCRdb copy retains only in-frame clones and omits some. Altogether roughly 350,000 clones are present, 75% to 90% being singletons, with the ten largest covering around 10%. Study-level points and caveats: Substantial post-vaccination breadth of spike-specific CD8+ and CD4+ T cell responses was reported.

As for treatment: about 20 received Ad26.COV2.S at low or high dose, single or two shots; roughly 5 received placebo; per-sample allocation not given. Collection of the samples took place on day 63 after the first injection of vaccine or placebo. An 18-55-year-old adult in Boston served as donor. Its platform was an Ad26 vector, and its expressed antigen was Wuhan-strain SARS-CoV-2 spike. The source of this sequence is a person between 18 and 60 years old who received the Ad26.COV2.S COVID-19 vaccine or a placebo. Sequenced here: peripheral blood, sampled in a trial of Ad26.COV2.S vaccine versus placebo.

CDR3 loop: CASSDRQWAFF. As DNA, the CDR3 is TGTGCCAGCAGTGATAGACAGTGGGCTTTCTTT. The gene calls are TRBV6-1 and TRBJ1-1; D might be TRBD1 (5 bases). CDR3 size: 11 residues. Trimming took 3 bases from V and 11 from J, leaving 10 bases between them. The germline V gene has CDR1 MNHNS and CDR2 SASEGT.